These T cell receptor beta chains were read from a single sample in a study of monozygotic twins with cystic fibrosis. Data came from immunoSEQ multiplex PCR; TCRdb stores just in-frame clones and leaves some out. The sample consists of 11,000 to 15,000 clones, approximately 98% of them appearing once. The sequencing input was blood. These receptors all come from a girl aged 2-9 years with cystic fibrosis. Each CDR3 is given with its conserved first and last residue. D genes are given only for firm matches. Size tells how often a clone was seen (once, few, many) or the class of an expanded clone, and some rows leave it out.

CDR3nt: TGCAGGGATTCCTCGGCTTTCTTT
CDR3aa: CRDSSAFF
abundance: .
d_gene: .
j_gene: TRBJ1-1
v_gene: TRBV29-1

CDR3nt: TGCGCCAGCAGCTTGGGGGGGGATCAGCCCCAGCATTTT
CDR3aa: CASSLGGDQPQHF
abundance: .
d_gene: .
j_gene: TRBJ1-5
v_gene: TRBV5-1

CDR3nt: TGTGCCAGCAGCTTAGAGAGGTTCCAAGAGACCCAGTACTTC
CDR3aa: CASSLERFQETQYF
abundance: .
d_gene: .
j_gene: TRBJ2-5
v_gene: TRBV7-9

CDR3nt: TGCGCCAGCAGCTTGGAAGGGAACGAGCAGTACTTC
CDR3aa: CASSLEGNEQYF
abundance: .
d_gene: .
j_gene: TRBJ2-7
v_gene: TRBV5-1

CDR3nt: TGTGCCAGCAGCCCGGACAGGGCTAGCGGGATATCTTACAATGAGCAGTTCTTC
CDR3aa: CASSPDRASGISYNEQFF
abundance: .
d_gene: .
j_gene: TRBJ2-1
v_gene: TRBV7-9

CDR3nt: TGTGCCAGTAGTATAGTGCAGGGGGGAGGCTACGAGCAGTACTTC
CDR3aa: CASSIVQGGGYEQYF
abundance: once
d_gene: .
j_gene: TRBJ2-7
v_gene: TRBV19

CDR3nt: TGTGCCAGTAGTATCTTAACAGGGGGTGACACTGAAGCTTTCTTT
CDR3aa: CASSILTGGDTEAFF
abundance: .
d_gene: TRBD1
j_gene: TRBJ1-1
v_gene: TRBV19

CDR3nt: TGTGCCAGCAGTTACTCGCTAGCGGGAGTTCAGGGTGAGCAGTTCTTC
CDR3aa: CASSYSLAGVQGEQFF
abundance: .
d_gene: TRBD2
j_gene: TRBJ2-1
v_gene: TRBV6-5

CDR3nt: TGTGCCAGTAGTATAAACCCCCCTTCCGTAGCGGGATACAATGAGCAGTTCTTC
CDR3aa: CASSINPPSVAGYNEQFF
abundance: .
d_gene: TRBD2
j_gene: TRBJ2-1
v_gene: TRBV19

CDR3nt: TGTGCCAGCAGCTTAGGGACAGACCTTGAAGCTTTCTTT
CDR3aa: CASSLGTDLEAFF
abundance: .
d_gene: TRBD1
j_gene: TRBJ1-1
v_gene: TRBV5-4

CDR3nt: TGTGCCAGTATTCTCAGCGGAGGGCCGTCAGATACGCAGTATTTT
CDR3aa: CASILSGGPSDTQYF
abundance: .
d_gene: .
j_gene: TRBJ2-3
v_gene: TRBV28

CDR3nt: TGCGCCAGCAGTCGAAACAGTAATACGAACACCGGGGAGCTGTTTTTT
CDR3aa: CASSRNSNTNTGELFF
abundance: .
d_gene: .
j_gene: TRBJ2-2
v_gene: TRBV5-1

CDR3nt: TGTGCCAGCAGCTTAGAGTCAGGCTGGAAGACCCAGTACTTC
CDR3aa: CASSLESGWKTQYF
abundance: .
d_gene: .
j_gene: TRBJ2-5
v_gene: TRBV11-2

CDR3nt: TGCAGCGTTGAAGATCCGGGCATGAGGTACGAGCAGTACTTC
CDR3aa: CSVEDPGMRYEQYF
abundance: .
d_gene: .
j_gene: TRBJ2-7
v_gene: TRBV29-1

CDR3nt: TGCGCCAGCAGCTTGGACGGCGTCGAAACAGATACGCAGTATTTT
CDR3aa: CASSLDGVETDTQYF
abundance: .
d_gene: .
j_gene: TRBJ2-3
v_gene: TRBV5-1

CDR3nt: TGTGCCAGCAGCTTAGGTGGGGGGGGGAACACTGAAGCTTTCTTT
CDR3aa: CASSLGGGGNTEAFF
abundance: .
d_gene: .
j_gene: TRBJ1-1
v_gene: TRBV7-9

CDR3nt: TGCGCCAGCAGCTCGTTAGCGGGAGAGGTCACCGGGGAGCTGTTTTTT
CDR3aa: CASSSLAGEVTGELFF
abundance: once
d_gene: TRBD2
j_gene: TRBJ2-2
v_gene: TRBV5-1

CDR3nt: TGTGCCAGCAGGGAAGAAAGGTGGAACACTGAAGCTTTCTTT
CDR3aa: CASREERWNTEAFF
abundance: .
d_gene: .
j_gene: TRBJ1-1
v_gene: TRBV6-5

CDR3nt: TGTGCCAGCAGCGGGGCGGCAAGCACAGATACGCAGTATTTT
CDR3aa: CASSGAASTDTQYF
abundance: .
d_gene: .
j_gene: TRBJ2-3
v_gene: TRBV9

CDR3nt: TGTGCCTACGACAGGGGCTCCTACGAGCAGTACTTC
CDR3aa: CAYDRGSYEQYF
abundance: once
d_gene: TRBD1
j_gene: TRBJ2-7
v_gene: TRBV30

CDR3nt: TGCGCCAGCAGCGGGTTAGCGGGAGGCACAGATACGCAGTATTTT
CDR3aa: CASSGLAGGTDTQYF
abundance: .
d_gene: TRBD2
j_gene: TRBJ2-3
v_gene: TRBV5-1

CDR3nt: TGTGCCAGCTCACCGGTAGAGTCCTACGAGCAGTACTTC
CDR3aa: CASSPVESYEQYF
abundance: .
d_gene: .
j_gene: TRBJ2-7
v_gene: TRBV18

CDR3nt: TGTGCCATGCTGACAGGGCAAGGCTACGAGCAGTACTTC
CDR3aa: CAMLTGQGYEQYF
abundance: .
d_gene: TRBD1
j_gene: TRBJ2-7
v_gene: TRBV6-5

CDR3nt: TGTGCCAGCAGCTCCACCGGGACGTCGACTGAAGCTTTCTTT
CDR3aa: CASSSTGTSTEAFF
abundance: .
d_gene: .
j_gene: TRBJ1-1
v_gene: TRBV7-2

CDR3nt: TGTGCCAGCAGCAAAGGACTAGCGGGAGGGCCCAGCTCCTACGAGCAGTACTTC
CDR3aa: CASSKGLAGGPSSYEQYF
abundance: .
d_gene: TRBD2
j_gene: TRBJ2-7
v_gene: TRBV5-4

CDR3nt: TGTGCCAGCGAGGGACAGCGGGATCAGCCCCAGCATTTT
CDR3aa: CASEGQRDQPQHF
abundance: .
d_gene: TRBD1
j_gene: TRBJ1-5
v_gene: TRBV2

CDR3nt: TGTGCCAGCAGTTTTGGGGTAGGCTATGGCTACACCTTC
CDR3aa: CASSFGVGYGYTF
abundance: .
d_gene: .
j_gene: TRBJ1-2
v_gene: TRBV27

CDR3nt: TGTGCCAGCAGTCATGGACAGGGACCATCCTACGAGCAGTACTTC
CDR3aa: CASSHGQGPSYEQYF
abundance: .
d_gene: TRBD1
j_gene: TRBJ2-7
v_gene: TRBV7-2

CDR3nt: TGTGCCAGCAGGCCAGTCAGCTCCTACGAGCAGTACTTC
CDR3aa: CASRPVSSYEQYF
abundance: .
d_gene: .
j_gene: TRBJ2-7
v_gene: TRBV5-8

CDR3nt: TGCGCCAGCAGGGTTATACCAGATACGCAGTATTTT
CDR3aa: CASRVIPDTQYF
abundance: .
d_gene: .
j_gene: TRBJ2-3
v_gene: TRBV5-1

CDR3nt: TGCGCCAGCAGTGAGTCCGCGGCCAACGAGCAGTACTTC
CDR3aa: CASSESAANEQYF
abundance: .
d_gene: .
j_gene: TRBJ2-7
v_gene: TRBV10-1

CDR3nt: TGTGCCACCTTTAGACGGCATTCAATGAACACTGAAGCTTTCTTT
CDR3aa: CATFRRHSMNTEAFF
abundance: .
d_gene: .
j_gene: TRBJ1-1
v_gene: TRBV27

CDR3nt: TGTGCCAGCAGTCCCTCGACAGGGGTAAGTGGCCACGAGCAGTACTTC
CDR3aa: CASSPSTGVSGHEQYF
abundance: .
d_gene: TRBD1
j_gene: TRBJ2-7
v_gene: TRBV27

CDR3nt: TGTGCCAGCAGCTTGGGGACAGTTCACTCTGGAAACACCATATATTTT
CDR3aa: CASSLGTVHSGNTIYF
abundance: .
d_gene: TRBD1
j_gene: TRBJ1-3
v_gene: TRBV7-9

CDR3nt: TGTGCCAGCAGCCCGACAGTTCGTTCGGCGACTGAAGCTTTCTTT
CDR3aa: CASSPTVRSATEAFF
abundance: .
d_gene: .
j_gene: TRBJ1-1
v_gene: TRBV7-9

CDR3nt: TGCGCCAGCAGCCGACACTACGAGCAGTACTTC
CDR3aa: CASSRHYEQYF
abundance: .
d_gene: .
j_gene: TRBJ2-7
v_gene: TRBV5-1

CDR3nt: TGTGCCAGCAGTCGGCCGAGCTCTGGAAACACCATATATTTT
CDR3aa: CASSRPSSGNTIYF
abundance: .
d_gene: .
j_gene: TRBJ1-3
v_gene: TRBV6-5

CDR3nt: TGTGCCAGCAGTTTTTCCAGCTCCTACGAGCAGTACTTC
CDR3aa: CASSFSSSYEQYF
abundance: .
d_gene: .
j_gene: TRBJ2-7
v_gene: TRBV27

CDR3nt: TGTGCCAGCAGCCTCCAAGCGGGAGGGCCGCCAGATACGCAGTATTTT
CDR3aa: CASSLQAGGPPDTQYF
abundance: few
d_gene: TRBD2
j_gene: TRBJ2-3
v_gene: TRBV11-2

CDR3nt: TGTGCCATAACGGGAGCCAGCCAGGGTAATGAGCAGTTCTTC
CDR3aa: CAITGASQGNEQFF
abundance: .
d_gene: .
j_gene: TRBJ2-1
v_gene: TRBV10-3

CDR3nt: TGTGCCAGCAGTACCCCCAGGACAGGGGTGAACACCGGGGAGCTGTTTTTT
CDR3aa: CASSTPRTGVNTGELFF
abundance: once
d_gene: TRBD1
j_gene: TRBJ2-2
v_gene: TRBV2

CDR3nt: TGTGCCAGCAGCTTAGAGGCAGGGCAAAAACTGTTTTTT
CDR3aa: CASSLEAGQKLFF
abundance: once
d_gene: .
j_gene: TRBJ1-4
v_gene: TRBV7-8

CDR3nt: TGTGCCAGCAGCAGCCGGGCCAGTGGGGAGACCCAGTACTTC
CDR3aa: CASSSRASGETQYF
abundance: .
d_gene: .
j_gene: TRBJ2-5
v_gene: TRBV5-4

CDR3nt: TGTGCCAGCAGCTTTAGCGGGAGCGCAGATACGCAGTATTTT
CDR3aa: CASSFSGSADTQYF
abundance: .
d_gene: TRBD2
j_gene: TRBJ2-3
v_gene: TRBV11-1